The 15 T cell receptor beta chains below were found in one sample sequenced in a study of T cells in Graves' hyperthyroidism and ophthalmopathy. Template material for amplifying TCR beta CDR3 regions consisted of RNA transcripts. The HTBI primer set drove a first-round RT-PCR of the TCR CDR3. TCRdb independently ran MiXCR on the multiplex PCR reads; one entry per CDR3 protein. The sample consists of about 560,000 distinct CDR3 sequences, 35% to 55% of them appearing once. The sequenced sample was peripheral blood or thyroid tissue (not recorded which). These receptors were taken from a woman aged 18-29 years with Graves' hyperthyroidism.

Many counts were recorded for this clonotype. This chain links TRBV29-1 with TRBJ1-5; possible D gene TRBD1, 5 bases. The CDR3 is 12 amino acids. Germline CDR1 and CDR2: SQVTM and ANQGSEA. V was cut by 5 bases and J by 2 bases, with 7 bases left in between. The CDR3 here is CSVRGGNQPQHF. The CDR3 DNA follows: TGCAGCGTTAGGGGCGGCAATCAGCCCCAGCATTTT. Variable domain in full (rest from reference TRBV29-1 and TRBJ1-5): SAVISQKPSRDICQRGTSLTIQCQVDSQVTMMFWYRQQPGQSLTLIATANQGSEATYESGFVIDKFPISRPNLTFSTLTVSNMSPEDSSIYLCSVRGGNQPQHFGDGTRLSIL.

The V and J genes are TRBV4-2 and TRBJ2-5; D remains ambiguous. Trimming took 4 bases from V and 0 from J, leaving 12 bases between them. This CDR3 is 15 amino acids long. The germline CDR1 and CDR2 sequences are LGHNA and YNFKEQ. The CDR3 DNA reads as TGTGCCAGCAGCCCCGGTGGGCCGTACCAAGAGACCCAGTACTTC. Translating it yields CASSPGGPYQETQYF.

This clonotype was seen repeatedly, ten times or more. This sequence joins TRBV24-1 and TRBJ1-5; D gene unclear. V lost 6 bases, J lost 2 bases, and 7 bases lay in between. Per the germline V gene, CDR1 is KGHDR and CDR2 is SFDVKD. CDR3 length equals 13 residues. The CDR3 coding sequence is TGTGCCACCAGTTTTGGGGGCAATCAGCCCCAGCATTTT. This translates into CATSFGGNQPQHF.

The V and J genes are TRBV7-6 and TRBJ2-7; the match to TRBD1 covers 10 bases. The CDR3 consists of 15 residues. Unmatched junction bases numbered 2, after V lost 1 base and J lost 2 bases. CDR1 is SGHVS and CDR2 is FNYEAQ in the germline V gene. CDR3 in amino acids: CASSLVGTGAYEQYF. The DNA of the CDR3 is TGTGCCAGCAGCTTAGTGGGGACAGGGGCCTACGAGCAGTACTTC.

This clonotype has at least ten counts. The rearrangement links TRBV2 to TRBJ2-7; D is unresolved. Per the germline V gene, CDR1 is SNHLY and CDR2 is FYNNEI. V lost 8 bases and J 6 bases, leaving 14 bases between the germline ends. The CDR3 runs to 12 residues. The CDR3 nucleotides read TGTGCCAGCTTAGGAACCGTCCGCGAGCAGTACTTC. Translated, it gives CASLGTVREQYF. The whole variable domain, filled in from reference TRBV2 and TRBJ2-7, reads EPEVTQTPSHQVTQMGQEVILRCVPISNHLYFYWYRQILGQKVEFLVSFYNNEISEKSEIFDDQFSVERPDGSNFTLKIRSTKLEDSAMYFCASLGTVREQYFGPGTRLTVT.

The rearrangement links TRBV9 to TRBJ2-7; TRBD2 is a possible D gene (6 bases). Germline V gene lookup returns CDR1 SGDLS and CDR2 YYNGEE. The CDR3 is 15 amino acids. The V gene lost 4 bases and the J gene lost 3 bases, with 17 bases spanning the gap. The CDR3 sequence: CASSPRRDLYYEQYF. The CDR3 nucleotides are TGTGCCAGCAGCCCACGACGGGACTTATACTACGAGCAGTACTTC.

This chain connects TRBV24-1 to TRBJ2-5; D might be TRBD2 (6 bases). The ends were cut back, 9 bases at V and 3 bases at J, with 16 bases in the middle. Germline values: CDR1 KGHDR, CDR2 SFDVKD. The CDR3 has 14 amino acids. The CDR3 is CATADPIAEETQYF. The DNA for the CDR3 is TGTGCCACCGCCGACCCGATAGCGGAAGAGACCCAGTACTTC.

This clonotype was detected ten times or more. The J gene is TRBJ1-2, the V gene TRBV7-8; D ambiguous. V lost 4 bases to trimming and J lost 4 bases, with 16 bases between them. CDR3 length equals 15 residues. CDR1 is SGHVS and CDR2 is FQNEAQ in the germline V gene. The CDR3 protein is CASSSYAGSSYGYTF. The CDR3 coding sequence is TGTGCCAGCAGCTCCTATGCTGGATCCTCCTATGGCTACACCTTC.

This clonotype has at least ten counts. This chain's CDR3 is CATSTRNQPQHF. For the CDR3, the DNA is TGTGCCACCAGCACCCGCAATCAGCCCCAGCATTTT. This rearrangement joins TRBV15 to TRBJ1-5; D is uncertain. V shed 4 bases and J shed 2 bases, with 3 bases lying between them. The CDR3 is made up of 12 amino acids. Germline loops: CDR1 LNHNV, CDR2 YYDKDF (reference sequence).

The gene calls are TRBV15 and TRBJ2-6; a weak D match, TRBD1 (5 bases). CDR3 size: 15 residues. Germline V gene data show CDR1 as LNHNV and CDR2 as YYDKDF (reference sequence). V lost 2 bases to trimming and J lost 4 bases, with 9 bases between them. The CDR3 protein is CATSRPTAGANVLTF. The DNA of the CDR3 is TGTGCCACCAGCAGACCGACAGCCGGGGCCAACGTCCTGACTTTC.

This clonotype was counted many times. CDR3 sequence: CSVGRYQETQYF. The CDR3 DNA reads TGCAGCGTTGGCCGGTACCAAGAGACCCAGTACTTC. V and J are TRBV29-1 and TRBJ2-5, with no clear D. Trimming took off 4 bases at V and 0 bases at J, with 6 bases between the two ends. The germline V gene has CDR1 SQVTM and CDR2 ANQGSEA. This CDR3 is built from 12 residues.

The V and J genes are TRBV20-1 and TRBJ2-5; a possible D gene is TRBD1 (6 bases). In germline, CDR1 is DFQATT, CDR2 SNEGSKA (reference sequence). V shed 6 bases and J shed 5 bases, with 19 bases lying between them. The CDR3 runs to 14 residues. The DNA of the CDR3 is TGCAGTGCCATCCCGGGACAACAAAGGGAGACCCAGTACTTC. It yields the protein CSAIPGQQRETQYF.

There are a few counts of this clonotype. The V gene is TRBV7-2, the J gene TRBJ1-6; D not resolved. The CDR3 has 16 amino acids. V was pared by 7 bases and J by 9 bases, with 22 bases between. Germline CDR1 and CDR2: SGHTA and FQGNSA. The CDR3: CASNPSGPRPSSPLHF. CDR3 nucleotide sequence: TGTGCCAGCAACCCGTCAGGACCGCGGCCGAGTTCACCCCTCCACTTT. The variable domain in full, with the rest retrieved from reference TRBV7-2 and TRBJ1-6, is GAGVSQSPSNKVTEKGKDVELRCDPISGHTALYWYRQSLGQGLEFLIYFQGNSAPDKSGLPSDRFSAERTGGSVSTLTIQRTQQEDSAVYLCASNPSGPRPSSPLHFGNGTRLTVT.

To note about this clonotype: A much larger clone differs from this one at a single base, so this may be a read error. This chain links TRBV2 with TRBJ1-5, with TRBD1 matching 9 bases. Germline loops: CDR1 SNHLY, CDR2 FYNNEI. The CDR3 spans 14 residues. The CDR3 DNA sequence: TGTGCCAGCAGGGAAGGGACAGGGCATCAGCCCCAGCATTTT. The encoded protein is CASREGTGHQPQHF.

This clonotype has just one count. The genes are TRBV2 and TRBJ1-1; D unclear. The CDR3 has 12 residues. Trimming took 8 bases from V and 11 from J, leaving 18 bases between them. The V gene's germline CDR1 is SNHLY and CDR2 FYNNEI. The CDR3 bases are TGTGCCAGCTCACCAGGAGAAGGACCCGCTTTCTTT. It codes for CASSPGEGPAFF.